This TCR beta chain is drawn from a study of post-analysis software for immune sequencing data. For the study at large: Both relapsing-remitting and secondary progressive multiple sclerosis featured among the disease courses, as did progressive-relapsing multiple sclerosis.

Per germline, CDR1 SNHLY and CDR2 FYNNEI. Trimming shortened V by 8 bases and J by 0 bases, and 17 bases separated the two germline ends. The CDR3 runs 15 residues. General study points: Strong same-batch co-clustering of samples appeared with F measure clustering. Relative to controls, patients had several TRBV segments at higher frequency, with TRBV5-6, TRBV5-1 and TRBV20-1 among these. Multiple sclerosis was associated with a significant reduction in normalized Chao1 diversity relative to controls.

This clonotype was counted a few times. The antigen is unknown. Incorporated into the TCR beta cDNA libraries were unique molecular identifiers, which served to reduce PCR and sequencing biases. TCRdb ran MiXCR on the PCR reads and lists one entry per CDR3 protein. The repertoire holds a few hundred thousand distinct CDR3 sequences, with roughly 34% as singletons. Input material: blood. The receptor's source is a girl aged 2 to 17 with multiple sclerosis. V and J are TRBV2 and TRBJ2-7, with D possibly being TRBD2 (5 bases). The CDR3 DNA follows: TGTGCCAGCTCGTGGACTGAATCAGACTCCTACGAGCAGTACTTC. Translating gives CASSWTESDSYEQYF.